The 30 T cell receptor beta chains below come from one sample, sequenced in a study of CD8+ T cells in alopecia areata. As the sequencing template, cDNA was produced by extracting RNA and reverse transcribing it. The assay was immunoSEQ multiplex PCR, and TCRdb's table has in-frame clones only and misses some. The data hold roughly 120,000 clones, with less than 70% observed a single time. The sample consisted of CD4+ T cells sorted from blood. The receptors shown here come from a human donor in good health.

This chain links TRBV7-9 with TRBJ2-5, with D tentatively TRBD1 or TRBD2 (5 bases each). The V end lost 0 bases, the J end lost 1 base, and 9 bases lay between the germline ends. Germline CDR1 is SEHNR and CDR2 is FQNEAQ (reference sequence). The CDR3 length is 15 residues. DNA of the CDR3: TGTGCCAGCAGCTTAGCGTGGGGGACCCAAGAGACCCAGTACTTC. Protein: CASSLAWGTQETQYF. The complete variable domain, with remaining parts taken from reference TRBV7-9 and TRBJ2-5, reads DTGVSQNPRHKITKRGQNVTFRCDPISEHNRLYWYRQTLGQGPEFLTYFQNEAQLEKSRLLSDRFSAERPKGSFSTLEIQRTEQGDSAMYLCASSLAWGTQETQYFGPGTRLLVL.

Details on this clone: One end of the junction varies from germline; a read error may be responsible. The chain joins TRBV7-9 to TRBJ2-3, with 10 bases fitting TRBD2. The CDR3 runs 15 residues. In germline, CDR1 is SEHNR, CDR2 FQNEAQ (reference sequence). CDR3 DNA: TGTGCCAGCAGCATAGCGGGGGGTGGCACAGATACGCAGTATTTT. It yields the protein CASSIAGGGTDTQYF.

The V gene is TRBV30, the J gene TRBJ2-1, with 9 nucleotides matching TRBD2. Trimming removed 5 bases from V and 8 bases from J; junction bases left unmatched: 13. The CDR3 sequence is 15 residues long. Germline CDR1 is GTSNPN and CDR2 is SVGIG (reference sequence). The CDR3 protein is CAWRPRSGGIYEQFF. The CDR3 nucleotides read TGTGCCTGGCGCCCCCGGAGCGGGGGGATCTATGAGCAGTTCTTC.

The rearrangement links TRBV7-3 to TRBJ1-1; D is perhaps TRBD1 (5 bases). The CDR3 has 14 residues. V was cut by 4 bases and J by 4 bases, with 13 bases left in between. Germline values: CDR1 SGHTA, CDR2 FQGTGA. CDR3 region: CASSSGAGPTEAFF. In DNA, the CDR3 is TGTGCCAGCAGCTCGGGAGCGGGGCCCACTGAAGCTTTCTTT.

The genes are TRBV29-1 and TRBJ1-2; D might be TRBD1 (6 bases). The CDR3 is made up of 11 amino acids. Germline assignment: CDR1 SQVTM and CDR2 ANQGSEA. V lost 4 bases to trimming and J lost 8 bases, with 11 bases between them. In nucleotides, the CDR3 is TGCAGCGTTGCAGGGGTCCGCGGCTACACCTTC. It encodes CSVAGVRGYTF.

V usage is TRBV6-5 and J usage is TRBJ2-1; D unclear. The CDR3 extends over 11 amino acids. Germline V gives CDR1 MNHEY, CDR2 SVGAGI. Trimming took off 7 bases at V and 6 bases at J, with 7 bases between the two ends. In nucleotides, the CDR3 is TGTGCCAGCACCGTGGGCAATGAGCAGTTCTTC. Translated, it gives CASTVGNEQFF.

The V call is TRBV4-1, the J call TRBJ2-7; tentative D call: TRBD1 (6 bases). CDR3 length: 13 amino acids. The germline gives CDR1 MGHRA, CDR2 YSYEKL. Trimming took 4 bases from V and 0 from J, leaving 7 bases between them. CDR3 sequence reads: CASSRDTSYEQYF. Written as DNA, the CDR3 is TGCGCCAGCAGCCGGGACACCTCCTACGAGCAGTACTTC.

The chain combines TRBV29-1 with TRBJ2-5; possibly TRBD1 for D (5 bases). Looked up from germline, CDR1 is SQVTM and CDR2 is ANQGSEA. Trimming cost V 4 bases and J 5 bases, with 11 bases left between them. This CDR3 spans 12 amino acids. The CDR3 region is CSVVQGQETQYF. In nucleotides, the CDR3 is TGCAGCGTTGTTCAGGGTCAGGAGACCCAGTACTTC.

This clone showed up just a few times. CDR3 in DNA: TGTGCCAGCAGCAAAGGCAGGTTCAAATCACCCCTCCACTTT. Protein sequence: CASSKGRFKSPLHF. This sequence joins TRBV21-1 and TRBJ1-6; no check of the table's D call, TRBD1, against the DNA was made. TRBV21-1 is noted as a pseudogene. This CDR3 comprises 14 residues.

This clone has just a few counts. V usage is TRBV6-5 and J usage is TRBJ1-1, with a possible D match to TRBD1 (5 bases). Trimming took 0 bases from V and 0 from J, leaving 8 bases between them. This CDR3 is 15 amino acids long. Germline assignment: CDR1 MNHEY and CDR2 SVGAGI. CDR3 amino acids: CASSYSRDVNTEAFF. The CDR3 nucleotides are TGTGCCAGCAGTTACTCGAGGGACGTGAACACTGAAGCTTTCTTT.

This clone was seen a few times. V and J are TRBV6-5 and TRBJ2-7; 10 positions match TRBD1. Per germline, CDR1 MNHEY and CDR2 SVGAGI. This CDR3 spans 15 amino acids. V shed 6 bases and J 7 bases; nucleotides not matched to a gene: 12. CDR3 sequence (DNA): TGTGCCAGCAGCTCTACCGGGACAGGGGCACGAGAGCAGTACTTC. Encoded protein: CASSSTGTGAREQYF.

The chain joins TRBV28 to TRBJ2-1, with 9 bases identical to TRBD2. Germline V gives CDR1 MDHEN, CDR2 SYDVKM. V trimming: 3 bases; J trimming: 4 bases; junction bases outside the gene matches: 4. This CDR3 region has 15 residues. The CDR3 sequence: CASSFLAGEYNEQFF. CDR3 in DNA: TGTGCCAGCAGTTTTTTAGCGGGGGAATACAATGAGCAGTTCTTC.

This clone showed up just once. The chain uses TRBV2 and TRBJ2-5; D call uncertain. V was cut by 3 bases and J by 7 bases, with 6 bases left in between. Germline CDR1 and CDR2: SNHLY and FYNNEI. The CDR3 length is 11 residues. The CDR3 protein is CASSERGTQYF. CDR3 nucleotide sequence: TGTGCCAGCAGTGAGCGCGGGACCCAGTACTTC. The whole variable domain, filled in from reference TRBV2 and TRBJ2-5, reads EPEVTQTPSHQVTQMGQEVILRCVPISNHLYFYWYRQILGQKVEFLVSFYNNEISEKSEIFDDQFSVERPDGSNFTLKIRSTKLEDSAMYFCASSERGTQYFGPGTRLLVL.

Here the CDR3 DNA reads TGTGCCAGTAGTATGAGGTCAAACACCGGGGAGCTGTTTTTT. Translation gives CASSMRSNTGELFF. V gene TRBV19 combines with J gene TRBJ2-2; D unclear. V lost 3 bases, J lost 2 bases, and 7 bases lay in between. The V gene's germline CDR1 is LNHDA and CDR2 SQIVND (reference sequence). The length of the CDR3 is 14 residues.

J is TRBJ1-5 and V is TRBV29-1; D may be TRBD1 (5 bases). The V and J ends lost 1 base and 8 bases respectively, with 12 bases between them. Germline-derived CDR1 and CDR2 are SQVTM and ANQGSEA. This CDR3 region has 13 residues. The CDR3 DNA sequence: TGCAGCGTTGAAGGGCCGGGGGGGGAGCCCCAGCATTTT. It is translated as CSVEGPGGEPQHF.

Here the CDR3 DNA reads TGCAGCGTTGAAGCACGGGCCGGGGAGACCCAGTACTTC. This translates into CSVEARAGETQYF. The rearrangement links TRBV29-1 to TRBJ2-5; D remains unclear. The CDR3 totals 13 residues. Trimming took 1 base from V and 5 from J, leaving 11 bases between them. Germline assignment: CDR1 SQVTM and CDR2 ANQGSEA.

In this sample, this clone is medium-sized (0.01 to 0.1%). This chain's CDR3 is CASSLIPSLGGAYNEQFF. CDR3 sequence (DNA): TGTGCCAGCAGCCTAATCCCCAGTTTGGGGGGGGCTTACAATGAGCAGTTCTTC. The chain uses TRBV11-2 and TRBJ2-1; weak D call: TRBD2 (7 bases). CDR1 and CDR2 from the germline V gene are SGHAT and FQNNGV. The CDR3 extends over 18 amino acids. The germline V and J ends were trimmed by 5 bases and 4 bases, with 24 bases remaining between them.

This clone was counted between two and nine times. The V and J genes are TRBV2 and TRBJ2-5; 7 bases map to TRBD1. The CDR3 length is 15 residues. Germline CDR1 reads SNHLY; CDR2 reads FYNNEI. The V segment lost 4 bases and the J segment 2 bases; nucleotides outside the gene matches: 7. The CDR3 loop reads CASSAFGTDQETQYF. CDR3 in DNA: TGTGCCAGCAGTGCCTTTGGGACAGATCAAGAGACCCAGTACTTC.

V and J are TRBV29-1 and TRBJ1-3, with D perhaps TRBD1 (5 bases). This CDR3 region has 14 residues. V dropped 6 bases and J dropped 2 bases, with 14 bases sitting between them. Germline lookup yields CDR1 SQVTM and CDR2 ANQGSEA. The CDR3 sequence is CSVAGTAPGNTIYF. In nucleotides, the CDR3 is TGCAGCGTAGCCGGGACCGCCCCTGGAAACACCATATATTTT.

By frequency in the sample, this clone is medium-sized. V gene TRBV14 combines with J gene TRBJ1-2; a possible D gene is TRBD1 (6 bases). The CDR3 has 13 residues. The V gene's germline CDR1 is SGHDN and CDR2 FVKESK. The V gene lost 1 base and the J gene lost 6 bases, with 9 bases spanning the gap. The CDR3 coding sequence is TGTGCCAGCAGCCAAGCCAGACAGGATGGCTACACCTTC. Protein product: CASSQARQDGYTF. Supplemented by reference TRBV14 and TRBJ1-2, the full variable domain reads EAGVTQFPSHSVIEKGQTVTLRCDPISGHDNLYWYRRVMGKEIKFLLHFVKESKQDESGMPNNRFLAERTGGTYSTLKVQPAELEDSGVYFCASSQARQDGYTFGSGTRLTVV.

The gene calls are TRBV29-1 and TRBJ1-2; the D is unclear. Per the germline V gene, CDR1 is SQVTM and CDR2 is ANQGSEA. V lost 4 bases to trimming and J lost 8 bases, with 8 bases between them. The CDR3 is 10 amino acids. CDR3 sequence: CSVVNSGYTF. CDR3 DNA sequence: TGCAGCGTTGTGAACAGCGGCTACACCTTC.

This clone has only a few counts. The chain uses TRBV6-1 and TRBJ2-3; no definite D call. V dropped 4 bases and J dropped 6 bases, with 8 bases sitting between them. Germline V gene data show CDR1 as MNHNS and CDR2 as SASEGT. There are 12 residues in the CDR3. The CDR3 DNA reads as TGTGCCAGCAGTGTAAAAACCGATACGCAGTATTTT. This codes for CASSVKTDTQYF.

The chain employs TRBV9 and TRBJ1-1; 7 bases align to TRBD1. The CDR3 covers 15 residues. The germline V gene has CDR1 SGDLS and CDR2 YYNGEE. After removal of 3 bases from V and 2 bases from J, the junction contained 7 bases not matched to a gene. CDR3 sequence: CASSATGTANTEAFF. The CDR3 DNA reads TGTGCCAGCAGCGCCACCGGGACAGCTAACACTGAAGCTTTCTTT.

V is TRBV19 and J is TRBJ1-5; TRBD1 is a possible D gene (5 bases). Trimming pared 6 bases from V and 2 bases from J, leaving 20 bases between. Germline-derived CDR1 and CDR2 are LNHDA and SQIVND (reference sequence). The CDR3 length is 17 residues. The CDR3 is CASRPFQQGGGNQPQHF. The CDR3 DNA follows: TGTGCCAGTAGACCCTTCCAGCAGGGCGGAGGCAATCAGCCCCAGCATTTT.

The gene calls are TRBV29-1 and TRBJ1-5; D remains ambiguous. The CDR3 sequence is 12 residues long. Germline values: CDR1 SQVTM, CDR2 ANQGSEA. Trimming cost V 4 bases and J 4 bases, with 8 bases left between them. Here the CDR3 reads CSVGGRNQPQHF. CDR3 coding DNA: TGCAGCGTTGGAGGGAGAAATCAGCCCCAGCATTTT. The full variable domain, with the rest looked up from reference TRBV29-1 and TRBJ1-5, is SAVISQKPSRDICQRGTSLTIQCQVDSQVTMMFWYRQQPGQSLTLIATANQGSEATYESGFVIDKFPISRPNLTFSTLTVSNMSPEDSSIYLCSVGGRNQPQHFGDGTRLSIL.

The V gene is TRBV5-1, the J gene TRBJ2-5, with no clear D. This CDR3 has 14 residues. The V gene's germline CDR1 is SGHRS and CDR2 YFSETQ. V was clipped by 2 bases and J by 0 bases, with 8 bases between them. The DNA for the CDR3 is TGCGCCAGCAGCTTTAACGCGTACCAAGAGACCCAGTACTTC. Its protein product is CASSFNAYQETQYF.

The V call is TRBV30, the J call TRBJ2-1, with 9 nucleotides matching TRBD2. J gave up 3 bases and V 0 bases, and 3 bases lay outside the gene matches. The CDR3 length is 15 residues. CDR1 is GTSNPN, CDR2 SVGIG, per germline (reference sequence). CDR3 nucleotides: TGTGCCTGGAGTGTTAGCGGGGGCAACTACAATGAGCAGTTCTTC. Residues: CAWSVSGGNYNEQFF.

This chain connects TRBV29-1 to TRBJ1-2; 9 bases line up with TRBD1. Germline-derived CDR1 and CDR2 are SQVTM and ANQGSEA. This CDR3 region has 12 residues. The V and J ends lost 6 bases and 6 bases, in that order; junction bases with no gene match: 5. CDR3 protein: CSVWDRVDGYTF. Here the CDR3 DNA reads TGCAGCGTGTGGGACAGGGTAGATGGCTACACCTTC. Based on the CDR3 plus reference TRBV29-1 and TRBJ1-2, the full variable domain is SAVISQKPSRDICQRGTSLTIQCQVDSQVTMMFWYRQQPGQSLTLIATANQGSEATYESGFVIDKFPISRPNLTFSTLTVSNMSPEDSSIYLCSVWDRVDGYTFGSGTRLTVV.

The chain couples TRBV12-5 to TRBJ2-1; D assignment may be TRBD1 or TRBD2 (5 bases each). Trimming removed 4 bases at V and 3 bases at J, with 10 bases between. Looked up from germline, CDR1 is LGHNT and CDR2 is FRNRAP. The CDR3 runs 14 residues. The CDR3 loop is CASGSGRNYNEQFF. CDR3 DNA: TGTGCTAGTGGTTCGGGACGGAACTACAATGAGCAGTTCTTC.

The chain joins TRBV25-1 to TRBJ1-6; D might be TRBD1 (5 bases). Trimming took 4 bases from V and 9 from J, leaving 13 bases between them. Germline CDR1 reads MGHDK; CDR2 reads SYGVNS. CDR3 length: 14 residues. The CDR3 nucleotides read TGTGCCAGCAGTGCGGGGACGTTCTTTTCACCCCTCCACTTT. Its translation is CASSAGTFFSPLHF.